This passage covers 19 T cell receptor beta chains from one sample sequenced in a study of T cells after yellow fever vaccination. TCRdb passed the 5' RACE reads through MiXCR, listing each CDR3 protein once. The repertoire holds around 320,000 distinct CDR3 sequences, with around 4.3% as singletons. The sample was PBMCs, taken 15 days after the yellow fever booster vaccination. The receptors were sampled from a man younger than 35 who received the YFV17D yellow fever vaccine.

V usage is TRBV6-5 and J usage is TRBJ1-2; D is undetermined. This CDR3 spans 15 amino acids. The germline V and J ends were trimmed by 2 bases and 4 bases, with 14 bases remaining between them. The germline gives CDR1 MNHEY, CDR2 SVGAGI. CDR3 residues: CASSYGADTLYGYTF. The CDR3 DNA sequence: TGTGCCAGCAGTTACGGAGCTGACACTCTCTATGGCTACACCTTC.

This clonotype has only a few counts. The chain uses TRBV4-1 and TRBJ1-3; D unclear. Between the trimmed V and J ends, which lost 0 bases and 6 bases, there was a span of 6 bases. The CDR3 runs 13 residues. The V gene's germline CDR1 is MGHRA and CDR2 YSYEKL. CDR3 region: CASSQDTLNTIYF. The CDR3 DNA reads TGCGCCAGCAGCCAAGATACCCTAAACACCATATATTTT.

The rearrangement joins TRBV18 to TRBJ2-1; D is unresolved. The CDR3 consists of 15 residues. The V and J ends lost 2 bases and 5 bases respectively, with 13 bases between them. Germline V lookup: CDR1 KGHSH, CDR2 LQKENI. CDR3: CASSPDRVNDNEQFF. DNA of the CDR3: TGTGCCAGCTCACCAGATCGGGTAAACGACAATGAGCAGTTCTTC.

This clonotype showed up just a few times. The rearrangement joins TRBV19 to TRBJ1-6; D not resolved. There are 16 residues in the CDR3. V lost 7 bases and J 4 bases, leaving 17 bases between the germline ends. From germline, CDR1 is LNHDA and CDR2 SQIVND (reference sequence). CDR3 DNA: TGTGCCAGTACCTCGCAGGAGAGGCCTTATAATTCACCCCTCCACTTT. It is translated as CASTSQERPYNSPLHF.

This clonotype was observed a few times. V and J are TRBV7-9 and TRBJ1-1; D is unclear. The ends were cut back, 2 bases at V and 5 bases at J, with 24 bases in the middle. There are 18 residues in the CDR3. Germline CDR1 and CDR2: SEHNR and FQNEAQ (reference sequence). CDR3 amino acids: CASSLMFGEEVAITEAFF. For the CDR3, the DNA is TGTGCCAGCAGCTTAATGTTCGGGGAGGAGGTTGCGATTACTGAAGCTTTCTTT. Drawing the rest from reference TRBV7-9 and TRBJ1-1, the complete variable domain is DTGVSQNPRHKITKRGQNVTFRCDPISEHNRLYWYRQTLGQGPEFLTYFQNEAQLEKSRLLSDRFSAERPKGSFSTLEIQRTEQGDSAMYLCASSLMFGEEVAITEAFFGQGTRLTVV.

This sequence joins TRBV12-3 or TRBV12-4 and TRBJ1-2, with 8 bases identical to TRBD1. CDR3 length: 14 amino acids. Losses at the gene ends were 5 bases for V and 9 bases for J; bases not matched to a gene: 11. The CDR3 protein is CASSPSGQGMSYTF. The CDR3 DNA reads TGTGCCAGCAGTCCATCCGGACAGGGAATGAGCTACACCTTC.

This clonotype was found a few times. The rearrangement links TRBV27 to TRBJ2-1, with D possibly matching TRBD2 (7 bases). The V gene lost 4 bases and the J gene lost 1 base, with 14 bases spanning the gap. Germline V gene lookup returns CDR1 MNHEY and CDR2 SMNVEV (reference sequence). The CDR3 spans 16 residues. Here the CDR3 DNA reads TGTGCCAGCAGTTCAACCGGGGGGACATCCTACAATGAGCAGTTCTTC. It encodes CASSSTGGTSYNEQFF.

The chain carries TRBV24-1 and TRBJ2-1, with D possibly TRBD2 on 5 matching bases. CDR1 is KGHDR and CDR2 is SFDVKD in the germline V gene. The CDR3 contains 15 residues. V dropped 0 bases and J dropped 8 bases, with 13 bases sitting between them. The DNA of the CDR3 is TGTGCCACCAGTGATTTGCACGGGGTTAGGGATGAGCAGTTCTTC. It specifies CATSDLHGVRDEQFF.

This clonotype was seen a few times. The chain uses TRBV25-1 and TRBJ2-5; TRBD1 aligns across 7 bases. CDR1 and CDR2 (germline): MGHDK, SYGVNS. With V trimmed by 3 bases and J by 3 bases, 13 bases remained unmatched. This CDR3 has 17 amino acids. The CDR3 here is CASSDDMTGLKKETQYF. As DNA, the CDR3 is TGTGCCAGCAGTGATGACATGACAGGGTTGAAGAAAGAGACCCAGTACTTC.

The chain combines TRBV12-3 or TRBV12-4 with TRBJ1-2; D not resolved. The CDR3 contains 14 residues. V was shortened by 1 base and J by 8 bases, with 14 bases between the two germline ends. The CDR3 DNA is TGTGCCAGCAGTTTAGGGCCAAGTCCGGGCGGCTACACCTTC. Protein: CASSLGPSPGGYTF.

The rearrangement uses TRBV5-1 and TRBJ2-2; TRBD1 might be the D (6 bases). Trimming took off 1 base at V and 1 base at J, with 8 bases between the two ends. The CDR3 is 15 amino acids. Germline V gives CDR1 SGHRS, CDR2 YFSETQ. Written as DNA, the CDR3 is TGCGCCAGCAGCTTGATACAGGGGAACACCGGGGAGCTGTTTTTT. Its translation: CASSLIQGNTGELFF.

Many counts were recorded for this clonotype. The chain joins TRBV2 to TRBJ1-5, with TRBD1 matching 9 bases. The CDR3 spans 16 residues. Losses at the gene ends were 4 bases for V and 6 bases for J; bases not matched to a gene: 10. In germline, CDR1 is SNHLY, CDR2 FYNNEI. CDR3: CASSAGQGSLGQPQHF. The CDR3 DNA follows: TGTGCCAGCAGTGCTGGACAGGGGAGTTTGGGTCAGCCCCAGCATTTT.

At least ten counts were recorded for this clonotype. The chain recombines TRBV20-1 with TRBJ2-1; possibly TRBD1 for D (5 bases). The CDR3 contains 12 residues. V was shortened by 3 bases and J by 6 bases, with 9 bases between the two germline ends. CDR1 is DFQATT, CDR2 SNEGSKA, per germline (reference sequence). CDR3 sequence reads: CSASSQVNEQFF. The CDR3 DNA reads as TGCAGTGCTAGTTCACAGGTCAATGAGCAGTTCTTC.

The genes are TRBV12-3 or TRBV12-4 and TRBJ2-3; D is unresolved. Trimming pared 3 bases from V and 4 bases from J, leaving 8 bases between. This CDR3 is built from 13 residues. CDR3 sequence reads: CASSFEAPDTQYF. In DNA, the CDR3 is TGTGCCAGCAGTTTTGAGGCGCCAGATACGCAGTATTTT.

The rearrangement links TRBV12-3 or TRBV12-4 to TRBJ2-3; D gene ambiguous. V shed 8 bases and J shed 2 bases, with 5 bases lying between them. This CDR3 region has 11 residues. Written as DNA, the CDR3 is TGTGCCAGCGAGATCACAGATACGCAGTATTTT. This translates into CASEITDTQYF.

The J gene is TRBJ1-2, the V gene TRBV12-3 or TRBV12-4; tentatively, D is TRBD1 (6 bases). Trimming left V 6 bases short and J 8 bases short, with 22 bases between. This CDR3 has 15 amino acids. For the CDR3, the DNA is TGTGCCAGCAGACCCGGGGGGCGTTTGATTTGGGGCTACACCTTC. Its protein is CASRPGGRLIWGYTF.

This clonotype appeared many times. This chain links TRBV20-1 with TRBJ2-3; 7 bases map to TRBD1. V lost 0 bases and J lost 1; bases outside the gene matches: 4. The CDR3 runs to 15 residues. CDR1 and CDR2 (germline): DFQATT, SNEGSKA (reference sequence). CDR3 sequence reads: CSARDHRGGTDTQYF. The CDR3 coding sequence is TGCAGTGCTAGAGATCACAGGGGAGGCACAGATACGCAGTATTTT.

This clonotype has a count of ten or more. The gene calls are TRBV4-2 and TRBJ2-2; 10 bases are a match to TRBD2. Germline trimming cut 3 bases from V and 1 base from J; bases unmatched to any gene: 5. Germline CDR1 and CDR2: LGHNA and YNFKEQ. The CDR3 extends over 17 amino acids. The CDR3 loop reads CASSHAGLALNTGELFF. Here the CDR3 DNA reads TGTGCCAGCAGCCACGCGGGACTAGCGTTGAACACCGGGGAGCTGTTTTTT.

As DNA, the CDR3 is TGCAGCGTTGGGGAGGGGAACACTGATGGCTACACCTTC. This translates into CSVGEGNTDGYTF. The rearrangement uses TRBV29-1 and TRBJ1-2, with TRBD1 as a possible D gene (5 bases). V shed 4 bases and J shed 6 bases, with 15 bases lying between them. The CDR3 is 13 amino acids. Per the germline V gene, CDR1 is SQVTM and CDR2 is ANQGSEA.